This T cell receptor beta chain was found in a study of metastatic and nonmetastatic thyroid tumors. Study background: Repertoire data that came from the blood and tumor or nodule tissue of malignant and benign thyroid patients were compared.

CDR1 and CDR2 from the germline V gene are DFQATT and SNEGSKA (reference sequence). The CDR3 spans 16 residues. Trimming stripped 0 bases from V and 6 bases from J, with 17 bases between. This clone was detected ten times or more. The antigen is not known. Patients underwent thyroid surgery, and none had received any treatment before it. As originally analysed: Built for papillary thyroid cancer, a distant-metastasis classifier drew on CDR3 differences across clinicopathological groups. TCRdb re-processed the PCR reads through MiXCR. Here the V and J calls rest on TCRdb's processing, not on the authors' analysis. The sample lists about 69,000 clones; 14% were seen once. Study observations and caveats: As reported, TCR beta diversity in blood and tumor was significantly higher in malignant thyroid tumors than in benign nodules.

The source of this sequence is a male donor with papillary thyroid cancer or a benign thyroid nodule (not recorded which). Some clones in this sample may be carry-over from other donors' samples. The sample consisted of blood. This sequence joins TRBV20-1 and TRBJ2-2; possibly TRBD1 for D (8 bases). The CDR3 DNA reads TGCAGTGCTAGAGATCTGCAGGGGGCGGGGGCCGGGGAGCTGTTTTTT. Translating it yields CSARDLQGAGAGELFF.